This is a list of T cell receptor beta chains from one sample in a study of early T cells in non-severe SARS-CoV-2 infection. TCRdb independently ran MiXCR on the 5' RACE reads; one entry per CDR3 protein. The sample has more than 50,000 distinct CDR3 sequences; 10% to 15% are singletons. The sample taken for sequencing was whole blood. The receptor source for this set is an adult who was a healthcare worker with PCR-confirmed SARS-CoV-2 infection or an uninfected control (not recorded which). Both conserved end residues are trimmed from each CDR3. The order of the fields is V gene, J gene, CDR3 protein.

V gene: TRBV12-3/TRBV12-4
J gene: TRBJ2-5
CDR3 protein: ASSPRGGVETQY

V gene: TRBV20-1
J gene: TRBJ2-3
CDR3 protein: SASRTDSTDTQY

V gene: TRBV11-1
J gene: TRBJ2-7
CDR3 protein: ASSRQRTYEQY

V gene: TRBV7-2
J gene: TRBJ1-1
CDR3 protein: ASSFFGQGDTEAF

V gene: TRBV5-1
J gene: TRBJ1-2
CDR3 protein: ASSSSTGASYGYT

V gene: TRBV18
J gene: TRBJ2-2
CDR3 protein: ASSPHVGAEAGELF

V gene: TRBV11-2
J gene: TRBJ2-7
CDR3 protein: ASSFAGEQY

V gene: TRBV3-1
J gene: TRBJ2-7
CDR3 protein: ASSHSWDPYEQY

V gene: TRBV7-9
J gene: TRBJ2-1
CDR3 protein: ASSFVLAGGLDEQF

V gene: TRBV4-3
J gene: TRBJ2-1
CDR3 protein: ASSQRSLYNEQF

V gene: TRBV4-1
J gene: TRBJ2-2
CDR3 protein: ASSQDLFTGELF

V gene: TRBV6-6
J gene: TRBJ1-2
CDR3 protein: ASSSRQTAHLGYT

V gene: TRBV6-6
J gene: TRBJ1-1
CDR3 protein: ASRTWGRKNTEAF

V gene: TRBV7-2
J gene: TRBJ2-7
CDR3 protein: ASSLKGARVREQY

V gene: TRBV6-2/TRBV6-3
J gene: TRBJ2-1
CDR3 protein: ASSPSGGEQF

V gene: TRBV28
J gene: TRBJ1-6
CDR3 protein: ASSLPTVGGGSPLH

V gene: TRBV10-3
J gene: TRBJ1-5
CDR3 protein: AISEGNGNQPQH

V gene: TRBV5-1
J gene: TRBJ2-1
CDR3 protein: ASSLGGRKDEQF

V gene: TRBV7-9
J gene: TRBJ2-2
CDR3 protein: ASSIRTRSDTGELF

V gene: TRBV6-6
J gene: TRBJ2-5
CDR3 protein: ASSSTSGSFQETQY